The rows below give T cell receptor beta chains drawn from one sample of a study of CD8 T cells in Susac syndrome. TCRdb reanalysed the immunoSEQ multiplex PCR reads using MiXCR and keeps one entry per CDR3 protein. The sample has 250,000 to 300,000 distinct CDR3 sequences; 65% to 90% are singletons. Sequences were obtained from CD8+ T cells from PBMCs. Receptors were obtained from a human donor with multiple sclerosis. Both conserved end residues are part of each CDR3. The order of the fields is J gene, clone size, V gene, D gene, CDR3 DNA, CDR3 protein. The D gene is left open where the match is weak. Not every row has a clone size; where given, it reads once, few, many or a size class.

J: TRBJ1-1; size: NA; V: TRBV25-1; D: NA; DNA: TGTGCCAGCGGGGCGGGTATGAACACTGAAGCTTTCTTT; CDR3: CASGAGMNTEAFF
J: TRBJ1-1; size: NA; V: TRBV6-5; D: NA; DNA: TGTGCCAGCAGTTACCAGGGACGGATAAACACTGAAGCTTTCTTT; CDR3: CASSYQGRINTEAFF
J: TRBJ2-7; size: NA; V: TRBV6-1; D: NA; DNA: TGTGCCAGCAGTGTAGGGACTGCCTCCTTAGCCTACGAGCAGTACTTC; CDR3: CASSVGTASLAYEQYF
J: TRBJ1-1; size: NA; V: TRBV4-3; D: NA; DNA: TGCGCCAGCAGCCAAGATGAGGGGCAGAACACTGAAGCTTTCTTT; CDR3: CASSQDEGQNTEAFF
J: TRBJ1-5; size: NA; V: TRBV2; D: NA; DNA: TGTGCCAGCAGTGAAGTTCCGTATGGGAGAGGCCAGCCCCAGCATTTT; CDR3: CASSEVPYGRGQPQHF
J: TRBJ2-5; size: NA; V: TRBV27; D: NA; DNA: TGTGCCAGCAGTCTCGACAGGTTCGAGGAGACCCAGTACTTC; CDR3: CASSLDRFEETQYF
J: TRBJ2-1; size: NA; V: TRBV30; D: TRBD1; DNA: TGTGCCTGGGATCCCGGGACAGGGACCAATGAGCAGTTCTTC; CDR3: CAWDPGTGTNEQFF
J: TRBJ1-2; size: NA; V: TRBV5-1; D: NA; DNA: TGCGCCAGCAGCTTGGACGGCTGGGGGGATAACTATGGCTACACCTTC; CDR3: CASSLDGWGDNYGYTF
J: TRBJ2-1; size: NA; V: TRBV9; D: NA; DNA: TGTGCCAGCAGCGTCGATAGGCCGTCCGAGCAGTTCTTC; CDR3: CASSVDRPSEQFF
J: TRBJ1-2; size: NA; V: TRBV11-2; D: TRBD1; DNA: TGTGCCAGCAGCGCGGGGACAGGATATGGCTACACCTTC; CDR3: CASSAGTGYGYTF
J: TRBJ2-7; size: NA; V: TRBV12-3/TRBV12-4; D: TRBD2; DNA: TGTGCCAGCAGCCTCACCGCGGGAGCAACCTACGAGCAGTACTTC; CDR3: CASSLTAGATYEQYF
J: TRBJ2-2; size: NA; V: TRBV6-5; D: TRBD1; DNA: TGTGCCAGCAGTTACTCTTACGGGACAGCGAACACCGGGGAGCTGTTTTTT; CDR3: CASSYSYGTANTGELFF
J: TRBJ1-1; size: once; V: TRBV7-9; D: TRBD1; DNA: TGTGCCAGCAGCTTAGGCGACAGGGTAAGAGAAGCTTTCTTT; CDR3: CASSLGDRVREAFF
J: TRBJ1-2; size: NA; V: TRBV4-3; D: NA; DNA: TGCGCCAGCAGCCAAGAGAATGAGAGAGGGAGCTATGGCTACACCTTC; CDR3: CASSQENERGSYGYTF
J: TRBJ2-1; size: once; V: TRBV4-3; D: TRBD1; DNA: TGCGCCAGCAGCCAGGACAGGTATTCCTACAATGAGCAGTTCTTC; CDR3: CASSQDRYSYNEQFF
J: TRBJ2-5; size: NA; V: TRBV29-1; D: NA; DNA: TGCAGCGTTGGGCAAGCAGTGAGAGAGACCCAGTACTTC; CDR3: CSVGQAVRETQYF
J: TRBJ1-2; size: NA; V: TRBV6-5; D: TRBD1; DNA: TGTGCCAGCAGTTACAAGGCAGGGGGAGCCTATGGCTACACCTTC; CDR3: CASSYKAGGAYGYTF
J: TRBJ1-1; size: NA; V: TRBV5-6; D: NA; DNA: TGTGCCAGCAGCACGTTTAAGAGACGGAACACTGAAGCTTTCTTT; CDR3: CASSTFKRRNTEAFF
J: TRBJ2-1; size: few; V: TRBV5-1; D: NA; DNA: TGCGCCAGCAGCTTTAACGGGAATGAGCAGTTCTTC; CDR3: CASSFNGNEQFF
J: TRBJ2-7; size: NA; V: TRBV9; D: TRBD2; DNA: TGTGCCAGCAGCGTACACAGCGGGACCACCTACGAGCAGTACTTC; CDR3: CASSVHSGTTYEQYF
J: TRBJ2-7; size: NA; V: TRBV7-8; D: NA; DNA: TGTGCCAGCAGCCCCGGAGGGGGCAGCTACTACGAGCAGTACTTC; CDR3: CASSPGGGSYYEQYF
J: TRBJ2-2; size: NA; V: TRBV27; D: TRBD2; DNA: TGTGCCAGCAGCGGACTAGCGGGGGCCGGGGAGCTGTTTTTT; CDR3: CASSGLAGAGELFF
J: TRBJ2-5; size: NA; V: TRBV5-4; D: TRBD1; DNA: TGTGCCAGCAGCAGAGACAGGGGGTGGGGAGAGACCCAGTACTTC; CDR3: CASSRDRGWGETQYF
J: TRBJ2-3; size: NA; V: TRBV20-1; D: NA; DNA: TGCAGTGCTAGCGGGAGAACAGATACGCAGTATTTT; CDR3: CSASGRTDTQYF
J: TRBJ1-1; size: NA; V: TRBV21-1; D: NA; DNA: TGTGCCAGCAGCAATTATCTTTTAACAGATCACAAGAACACTGAAGCTTTCTTT; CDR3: CASSNYLLTDHKNTEAFF
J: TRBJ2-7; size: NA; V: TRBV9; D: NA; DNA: TGTGCCAGCAGCGAGGACCCAAAGAACGAGCAGTACTTC; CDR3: CASSEDPKNEQYF
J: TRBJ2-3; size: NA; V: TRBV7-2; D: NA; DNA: TGTGCCAGCAGCTCGGGACTCGGAGGAAACACAGATACGCAGTATTTT; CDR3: CASSSGLGGNTDTQYF